The subject of this entry is one T cell receptor (beta chain). Its antigen is unknown. The data stem from a study of vaccination and CD4 T cells after COVID-19. Once obtained from cultured CD4+ T cells, the DNA was sequenced using the Oncomine TCR Beta short-read assay. TCRdb itself ran the PCR reads through MiXCR, one entry per CDR3 protein. The sample carries about 17,000 distinct CDR3 sequences, approximately 31% recorded once. Treatment meaning: roughly 10-day PBMC culture with coronavirus spike peptide pools or control peptides (ViraFEST assay). The specimen was cultured CD4+ T cells from blood. The clonotype was recovered from a human donor with COVID-19.

The CDR3 DNA reads as TGCAGCGTTGAAGATCCCCGCGGCGCTGGGTCTACGCAGTATTTT. It yields the protein CSVEDPRGAGSTQYF. V usage is TRBV29-1 and J usage is TRBJ2-3; no clear D. V shed 0 bases and J shed 8 bases, with 18 bases lying between them. In germline, CDR1 is SQVTM, CDR2 ANQGSEA. The CDR3 spans 15 residues.